Sequencing of this T cell receptor beta chain was carried out in a study of CD8+ T cells in alopecia areata. Specimens obtained from alopecia areata patients comprised lesional scalp punch biopsies and peripheral blood. This CDR3 has 15 residues. Trimming took 0 bases from V and 0 from J, leaving 9 bases between them. CDR1 is SGHNT, CDR2 YYREEE, per germline (reference sequence). RNA extraction and reverse transcription yielded cDNA as sequencing template. Data came from immunoSEQ multiplex PCR; TCRdb stores just in-frame clones and leaves some out. The sample shows 80,000 to 100,000 clones, 41% of them seen only once.

The receptor comes from a human donor with alopecia areata. V gene TRBV5-4 combines with J gene TRBJ1-1; possible D gene TRBD1, 5 bases. What was sequenced was CD4+ T cells sorted from blood. The CDR3 coding sequence is TGTGCCAGCAGCTTGGCGGGACGGCTGAACACTGAAGCTTTCTTT. This codes for CASSLAGRLNTEAFF.